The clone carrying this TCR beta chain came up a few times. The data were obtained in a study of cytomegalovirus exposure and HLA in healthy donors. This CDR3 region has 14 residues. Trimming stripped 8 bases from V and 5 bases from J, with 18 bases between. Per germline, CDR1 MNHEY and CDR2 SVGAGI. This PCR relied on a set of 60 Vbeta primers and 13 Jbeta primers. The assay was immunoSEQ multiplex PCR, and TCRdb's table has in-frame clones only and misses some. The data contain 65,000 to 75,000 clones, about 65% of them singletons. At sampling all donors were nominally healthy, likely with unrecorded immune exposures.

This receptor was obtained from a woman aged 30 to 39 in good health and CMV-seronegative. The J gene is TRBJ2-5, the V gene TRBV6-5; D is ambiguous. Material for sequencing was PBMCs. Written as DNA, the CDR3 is TGTGCCAGCCCTAAATTGATACTATGGGAGACCCAGTACTTC. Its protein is CASPKLILWETQYF.